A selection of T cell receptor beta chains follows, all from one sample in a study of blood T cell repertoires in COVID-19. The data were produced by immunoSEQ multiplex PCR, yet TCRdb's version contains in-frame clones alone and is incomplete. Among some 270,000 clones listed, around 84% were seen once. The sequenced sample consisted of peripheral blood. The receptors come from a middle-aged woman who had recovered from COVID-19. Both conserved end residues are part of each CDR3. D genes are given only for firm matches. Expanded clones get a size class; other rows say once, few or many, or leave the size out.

CASSPPPGLKDTQYF	TGTGCCAGCTCACCACCCCCAGGGCTAAAAGATACGCAGTATTTT	.	.	TRBV18	TRBJ2-3
CASSLGQGSQPQHF	TGCGCCAGCAGCCTGGGACAGGGAAGTCAGCCCCAGCATTTT	.	TRBD1	TRBV4-1	TRBJ1-5
CASSRGRGGAGRNEQFF	TGCGCCAGCAGCCGGGGGAGAGGCGGGGCTGGAAGGAATGAGCAGTTCTTC	.	.	TRBV5-1	TRBJ2-1
CASSSPGQSYNEQFF	TGTGCCAGCAGCTCACCCGGACAGAGTTACAATGAGCAGTTCTTC	.	.	TRBV11-2	TRBJ2-1
CASSLRGGTDTQYF	TGTGCCAGCAGTTTGAGGGGAGGGACAGATACGCAGTATTTT	.	TRBD2	TRBV28	TRBJ2-3
CASSPLGGVVETQYF	TGTGCCAGCAGTCCCCTCGGGGGGGTGGTAGAGACCCAGTACTTC	.	TRBD2	TRBV28	TRBJ2-5
CASSSLTGTANTGELFF	TGTGCCAGCAGCTCACTAACCGGGACAGCGAACACCGGGGAGCTGTTTTTT	.	TRBD1	TRBV5-5	TRBJ2-2
CASSDSLGWPQHF	TGTGCCAGCAGTGATTCGCTAGGATGGCCCCAGCATTTT	.	.	TRBV2	TRBJ1-5
CASSGTSGGETQYF	TGTGCCAGCAGTGGGACTTCGGGGGGGGAGACCCAGTACTTC	once	TRBD2	TRBV2	TRBJ2-5
CASSFEGIEAFF	TGTGCCAGCAGCTTTGAGGGAATTGAAGCTTTCTTT	.	.	TRBV5-6	TRBJ1-1
CATAGTGPAGGYTF	TGTGCCACGGCCGGGACAGGCCCTGCGGGGGGCTACACCTTC	.	TRBD1	TRBV19	TRBJ1-2
CASSPYLTTEQYF	TGTGCCAGCAGCCCCTACCTCACCACGGAGCAGTACTTC	.	.	TRBV3-1/TRBV3-2	TRBJ2-7
CASSWNRGETQYF	TGTGCCAGCAGTTGGAACAGGGGAGAGACCCAGTACTTC	.	TRBD1	TRBV2	TRBJ2-5
CASSPVGPEGGFQPQHF	TGTGCCAGCAGCCCCGTCGGACCAGAGGGGGGGTTTCAGCCCCAGCATTTT	.	.	TRBV7-9	TRBJ1-5
CASIPQQGNSYGYTF	TGTGCCAGCATACCGCAGCAGGGAAATTCCTATGGCTACACCTTC	many	.	TRBV19	TRBJ1-2
CASSQGRGVGYTF	TGTGCCAGCAGCCAGGGTCGAGGAGTTGGCTACACCTTC	.	.	TRBV14	TRBJ1-2
CASSLTGLQETQYF	TGTGCCAGCAGCCTGACGGGACTCCAAGAGACCCAGTACTTC	.	.	TRBV7-9	TRBJ2-5
CASSLDAGLAKNIQYF	TGCGCCAGCAGCTTGGACGCAGGGCTAGCCAAAAACATTCAGTACTTC	.	.	TRBV5-1	TRBJ2-4
CASSFVEQYF	TGTGCCAGCAGTTTCGTGGAGCAGTACTTC	.	.	TRBV28	TRBJ2-7
CAISFPGQANYGYTF	TGTGCCATCTCATTTCCGGGACAGGCAAACTATGGCTACACCTTC	.	TRBD1	TRBV28	TRBJ1-2
CASRRNGNMNTEAFF	TGTGCCAGCAGGCGAAACGGGAACATGAACACTGAAGCTTTCTTT	.	.	TRBV28	TRBJ1-1
CARVEGGHATGELFF	TGTGCCAGGGTAGAAGGGGGACACGCCACCGGGGAGCTGTTTTTT	.	.	TRBV7-3	TRBJ2-2
CASSQAVAYNEQFF	TGTGCCAGCAGCCAAGCGGTTGCCTACAATGAGCAGTTCTTC	few	.	TRBV3-1/TRBV3-2	TRBJ2-1
CASSLFRAPMVGKNIQYF	TGTGCCAGCAGCCTATTCAGGGCCCCAATGGTAGGCAAAAACATTCAGTACTTC	.	.	TRBV7-8	TRBJ2-4
CASRPQEGTEAFF	TGTGCCAGCAGACCACAGGAAGGCACTGAAGCTTTCTTT	.	.	TRBV12-3/TRBV12-4	TRBJ1-1
CASSRRWTGNEASGGSYEQYF	TGTGCCAGCAGCCGGCGGTGGACAGGGAATGAAGCTAGCGGGGGTTCCTACGAGCAGTACTTC	.	TRBD2	TRBV27	TRBJ2-7
CASSIRRAASTDTQYF	TGTGCCAGTAGTATAAGAAGAGCTGCTAGCACAGATACGCAGTATTTT	.	.	TRBV19	TRBJ2-3
CASSRTTGTEAFF	TGTGCCAGCTCAAGAACCACAGGAACTGAAGCTTTCTTT	.	.	TRBV18	TRBJ1-1
CASSSGGTDTQYF	TGTGCCAGCAGCTCGGGGGGCACAGATACGCAGTATTTT	.	.	TRBV9	TRBJ2-3
CASSPSGTGSNTF	TGTGCCAGCAGTCCGTCCGGGACAGGGAGTAACACCTTC	.	TRBD1	TRBV6-1	TRBJ1-2
CASSYSKGMGTEAFF	TGTGCCAGCAGTTACTCGAAGGGGATGGGGACTGAAGCTTTCTTT	.	.	TRBV6-5	TRBJ1-1
CASSVAGRFATGELFF	TGTGCCAGCAGCGTAGCTGGCAGGTTTGCCACCGGGGAGCTGTTTTTT	.	.	TRBV9	TRBJ2-2
CASSLGAGGHQPQHF	TGTGCCAGCAGCTTAGGGGCTGGAGGTCATCAGCCCCAGCATTTT	.	.	TRBV11-2	TRBJ1-5
CASSLSFEEQYF	TGCGCCAGCAGCTTGTCGTTTGAGGAGCAGTACTTC	.	.	TRBV5-1	TRBJ2-7
CASSVEVAGNTIYF	TGTGCCAGCAGCGTAGAAGTGGCCGGAAACACCATATATTTT	.	.	TRBV9	TRBJ1-3
CATTQGVRTEAFF	TGTGCCACCACACAGGGCGTTCGGACTGAAGCTTTCTTT	.	.	TRBV15	TRBJ1-1
CASSFLRLAGGEQYF	TGTGCCAGCAGTTTTCTCCGGCTAGCGGGGGGCGAGCAGTACTTC	once	TRBD2	TRBV6-2/TRBV6-3	TRBJ2-7
CASSQALGEGTEAFF	TGCGCCAGCAGCCAAGCGCTGGGGGAGGGCACTGAAGCTTTCTTT	few	.	TRBV4-1	TRBJ1-1
CASVWRNTGELFF	TGTGCCAGCGTCTGGAGGAACACCGGGGAGCTGTTTTTT	.	.	TRBV2	TRBJ2-2
CASSLTGGDTGELFF	TGTGCCAGCAGCTTAACGGGCGGGGACACCGGGGAGCTGTTTTTT	.	.	TRBV7-3	TRBJ2-2
CASSVRGAYNEQFF	TGTGCCAGCAGTGTTCGGGGGGCCTACAATGAGCAGTTCTTC	.	TRBD2	TRBV2	TRBJ2-1
CASSGTGGSHQPQHF	TGTGCCAGTAGTGGGACAGGGGGGTCGCATCAGCCCCAGCATTTT	.	TRBD1	TRBV19	TRBJ1-5
CASRASWAGVYEQYF	TGTGCCAGCAGAGCTTCATGGGCAGGGGTCTACGAGCAGTACTTC	.	.	TRBV27	TRBJ2-7
CASSADPAGFTDTQYF	TGTGCCAGCAGCGCGGATCCAGCGGGTTTCACAGATACGCAGTATTTT	.	.	TRBV5-4	TRBJ2-3
CAISARPYEQYF	TGTGCCATCAGTGCGCGCCCCTACGAGCAGTACTTC	.	.	TRBV10-3	TRBJ2-7
CASSPTESGELFF	TGTGCCAGCAGCCCCACCGAGAGCGGGGAGCTGTTTTTT	.	.	TRBV7-8	TRBJ2-2
CAWSEVQSNQPQHF	TGTGCCTGGAGTGAGGTACAGTCCAATCAGCCCCAGCATTTT	once	.	TRBV30	TRBJ1-5
CASRPSGGASDTQYF	TGTGCCAGCAGGCCCAGCGGGGGGGCCTCAGATACGCAGTATTTT	.	TRBD2	TRBV6-5	TRBJ2-3
CASSPDSLISF	TGTGCCAGCAGTCCGGACAGCCTAATCTCCTTC	.	.	TRBV12-3/TRBV12-4	TRBJ1-2
CASSLDAVRDYEQYF	TGTGCCAGCAGCTTAGACGCGGTCAGGGATTACGAGCAGTACTTC	.	.	TRBV7-9	TRBJ2-7
CASRTGTGARGYTF	TGTGCCAGCAGGACCGGGACAGGGGCACGTGGCTACACCTTC	.	TRBD1	TRBV28	TRBJ1-2
CASSLDRTSPTGEETQYF	TGTGCCAGCAGCTTAGACCGAACTTCACCGACAGGTGAAGAGACCCAGTACTTC	.	.	TRBV11-3	TRBJ2-5
CASSQTGTSRGYTF	TGCGCCAGCAGCCAGACAGGGACGTCGCGGGGCTACACCTTC	.	TRBD1	TRBV5-1	TRBJ1-2
CASSTEGLWTGELFF	TGTGCCAGCAGTACGGAGGGGTTGTGGACCGGGGAGCTGTTTTTT	.	.	TRBV13	TRBJ2-2
CASSPRTGNYGYTF	TGTGCCAGCAGCCCTAGGACAGGGAACTATGGCTACACCTTC	many	TRBD1	TRBV9	TRBJ1-2
CASSLAAGGDREKLFF	TGTGCCAGCAGCTTAGCGGCGGGAGGCGACCGGGAAAAACTGTTTTTT	.	.	TRBV7-6	TRBJ1-4
CAWGQRFSDTQYF	TGTGCCTGGGGACAGCGTTTTTCGGATACGCAGTATTTT	.	.	TRBV30	TRBJ2-3